The rows below give T cell receptor beta chains drawn from one sample of a study of T-cell reconstitution after alpha-beta-depleted transplantation in children. TCRdb used MiXCR to reprocess the PCR reads, holding one entry per CDR3 protein. The sample lists approximately 210,000 distinct CDR3 sequences; approximately 17% were seen once. The specimen was PBMCs, mostly from graft donor cells, collected 360 days after TCRalphabeta/CD19-depleted stem cell transplant. These receptors all stem from a male patient aged 2-15 years who had a stem cell transplant for acute lymphoblastic leukemia, so the T cells may come from the graft donor. Each CDR3 is given with its conserved first and last residue. A D gene is named only where the DNA matches it firmly. Size is stated for part of the rows, as once, few or many counts, or as a class when the clone is expanded.

j_gene | d_gene | v_gene | abundance | CDR3nt | CDR3aa
TRBJ1-1 | NA | TRBV27 | few | TGTGCCAGCAGTTTAAGCGAGGGCGAAACTGAAGCTTTCTTT | CASSLSEGETEAFF
TRBJ2-2 | TRBD1 | TRBV5-5 | NA | TGTGCCAGCAGCGCGTCAAGACAGGGGCTACCCGGGGAGCTGTTTTTT | CASSASRQGLPGELFF
TRBJ2-7 | TRBD1 | TRBV11-2 | few | TGTGCCAGCAGCCCAGGGGGCGCGATCTCCTACGAGCAGTACTTC | CASSPGGAISYEQYF
TRBJ2-1 | TRBD1 | TRBV4-3 | NA | TGCGCCAGCATTCCCGCCGGAACAGGGGTCTACAATGAGCAGTTCTTC | CASIPAGTGVYNEQFF
TRBJ2-5 | NA | TRBV20-1 | NA | TGCAGTGCTAGTAGTGGGGCGTTTGGGAAAGAGACCCAGTACTTC | CSASSGAFGKETQYF
TRBJ1-1 | TRBD1 | TRBV7-2 | few | TGTGCCAGCAGCTTTGGGGGGGGACAGGGGGCGCTTCGAGCTTTCTTT | CASSFGGGQGALRAFF
TRBJ2-3 | NA | TRBV28 | many | TGTGCCAGCAGTTTAACCGGGCTAGGGACCACAGATACGCAGTATTTT | CASSLTGLGTTDTQYF
TRBJ1-1 | NA | TRBV12-3/TRBV12-4 | NA | TGTGCCAGCAGTTACGACACGAACACTGAAGCTTTCTTT | CASSYDTNTEAFF
TRBJ2-3 | TRBD1 | TRBV12-3/TRBV12-4 | few | TGTGCCAGCAGCCGACAGGGGCTTAGCACAGATACGCAGTATTTT | CASSRQGLSTDTQYF
TRBJ2-4 | TRBD2 | TRBV7-2 | few | TGTGCCAGCAGCCCCGGCCGGGACTACCGGAAGTACTTC | CASSPGRDYRKYF
TRBJ2-1 | TRBD2 | TRBV27 | NA | TGTGCCAGCATTCGACCGGGGGGAGGGAATGAGCAGTTCTTC | CASIRPGGGNEQFF
TRBJ1-1 | NA | TRBV27 | NA | TGTGCCAGCAGTTTATCAGGGGTCGTACGGACTGAAGCTTTCTTT | CASSLSGVVRTEAFF
TRBJ2-7 | NA | TRBV20-1 | few | TGCAGTGCTAGTGGACAGCTCACCCCCTACGAGCAGTACTTC | CSASGQLTPYEQYF
TRBJ2-3 | TRBD2 | TRBV4-2 | NA | TGTGCCAGCAGCCAAACGGTGACTAGCGGGGTCGCAGATACGCAGTATTTT | CASSQTVTSGVADTQYF
TRBJ2-5 | TRBD2 | TRBV20-1 | NA | TGCAGTGCTACTGACCAATACAGACTAGCTTCGTACCAAGAGACCCAGTACTTC | CSATDQYRLASYQETQYF
TRBJ1-1 | NA | TRBV5-1 | few | TGCGCCAGCAGCTTGGTGGTCAACACTGAAGCTTTCTTT | CASSLVVNTEAFF
TRBJ2-5 | NA | TRBV29-1 | few | TGCAGCGTGACCACTAGCTACGGAATTCCCTCCCACCAAGAGACCCAGTACTTC | CSVTTSYGIPSHQETQYF
TRBJ2-1 | NA | TRBV4-2 | NA | TGTGCCAGCAGCCTAAGGGACCCGGGTGAGCAGTTCTTC | CASSLRDPGEQFF
TRBJ2-3 | TRBD2 | TRBV5-1 | NA | TGCGCCAGCTCGACTAGCGGGGGTCCAGATACGCAGTATTTT | CASSTSGGPDTQYF
TRBJ1-2 | NA | TRBV18 | few | TGTGCCAGCTCAAATCGTCGGTCCGGAAACTATGGCTACACCTTC | CASSNRRSGNYGYTF
TRBJ1-5 | NA | TRBV12-3/TRBV12-4 | NA | TGTGCCAGCAGTCCCCACGTGTGGGGTGTCCAGCCCCAGCATTTT | CASSPHVWGVQPQHF
TRBJ2-5 | NA | TRBV27 | few | TGTGCCAGCAGCCTTACTCGACAGGTGGGAGAGACCCAGTACTTC | CASSLTRQVGETQYF